Presented here are 19 T cell receptor beta chains from one specimen sequenced in a study of control samples from healthy donors and cancer patients. The data were produced by immunoSEQ multiplex PCR, yet TCRdb's version contains in-frame clones alone and is incomplete. Of about 130,000 clones in the sample, roughly 90% were seen once. Sequenced sample: blood. The receptors come from a man aged 18 to 29 in good health.

The chain links TRBV6-4 to TRBJ1-1; D is ambiguous. Between the trimmed V and J ends, which lost 5 bases and 2 bases, there was a span of 12 bases. CDR3 length: 14 residues. Germline V CDR1 and CDR2: MRHNA, SNTAGT. The CDR3 here is CASSQEPENTEAFF. In DNA form, the CDR3 reads TGTGCCAGCAGTCAGGAGCCGGAAAACACTGAAGCTTTCTTT.

The chain is built from TRBV7-9 and TRBJ2-1, with D perhaps being TRBD1 or TRBD2 (5 bases each). In germline, CDR1 is SEHNR, CDR2 FQNEAQ (reference sequence). Trimming removed 3 bases from V and 4 bases from J, with 19 bases in between. The CDR3 is made up of 17 amino acids. The CDR3 is CASSLIGKGPQYNEQFF. In nucleotides, the CDR3 is TGTGCCAGCAGCTTGATAGGAAAGGGACCGCAATACAATGAGCAGTTCTTC.

The V gene is TRBV9, the J gene TRBJ2-7; D gene uncertain. The CDR3 is made up of 14 amino acids. The V end was cut by 3 bases, the J end by 2 bases, with 12 bases between. Germline lookup yields CDR1 SGDLS and CDR2 YYNGEE. The CDR3 protein is CASSAGLSPYEQYF. CDR3 sequence (DNA): TGTGCCAGCAGCGCTGGGTTGAGCCCCTACGAGCAGTACTTC.

The CDR3 protein is CASSLAPGMSTEAFF. The CDR3, as DNA: TGCGCCAGCAGCTTGGCCCCAGGGATGAGCACTGAAGCTTTCTTT. The rearrangement joins TRBV5-1 to TRBJ1-1; weak D call: TRBD1 (5 bases). Trimming removed 0 bases at V and 4 bases at J, with 13 bases between. Germline lookup yields CDR1 SGHRS and CDR2 YFSETQ. CDR3 length equals 15 residues. The variable domain in full, completed from reference TRBV5-1 and TRBJ1-1, reads KAGVTQTPRYLIKTRGQQVTLSCSPISGHRSVSWYQQTPGQGLQFLFEYFSETQRNKGNFPGRFSGRQFSNSRSEMNVSTLELGDSALYLCASSLAPGMSTEAFFGQGTRLTVV.

The chain is built from TRBV5-3 and TRBJ2-1; TRBD2 aligns across 11 bases. TRBV5-3 is placed among ORFs of uncertain function. The CDR3 sequence is 14 residues long. V was pared by 10 bases and J by 10 bases, with 13 bases of the junction left unmatched. The CDR3 protein is CASRTSGGPPEQFF. In nucleotides, the CDR3 is TGTGCCTCTCGAACTAGCGGGGGCCCCCCAGAGCAGTTCTTC.

This clone showed up just once. At the DNA level, this CDR3 is encoded by other sequences in the same sample as well. The chain is built from TRBV15 and TRBJ2-3; D gene ambiguous. CDR1 LNHNV and CDR2 YYDKDF come from the germline V gene (reference sequence). Trimming pared 0 bases from V and 5 bases from J, leaving 6 bases between. This CDR3 is built from 13 residues. CDR3 sequence: CATSRDLRDTQYF. The CDR3, as DNA: TGTGCCACCAGCAGAGATCTGCGAGATACGCAGTATTTT.

This clone occurred once. The V call is TRBV7-6, the J call TRBJ2-2, with TRBD1 matching over 12 bases. The CDR3 loop spans 16 amino acids. V lost 5 bases and J lost 3; bases outside the gene matches: 4. Germline V gene lookup returns CDR1 SGHVS and CDR2 FNYEAQ. The CDR3 reads CASSGGQGADTGELFF. The CDR3 DNA follows: TGTGCCAGCAGCGGGGGACAGGGGGCCGACACCGGGGAGCTGTTTTTT.

This clone was seen a handful of times. The chain links TRBV2 to TRBJ1-2; possibly TRBD1 for D (6 bases). V lost 4 bases to trimming and J lost 5 bases, with 14 bases between them. This CDR3 is 14 amino acids long. Germline V gives CDR1 SNHLY, CDR2 FYNNEI. The CDR3 nucleotides are TGTGCCAGCAGTGTAATACAGGGAGTATATGGCTACACCTTC. Its translation: CASSVIQGVYGYTF.

This clone was seen a handful of times. The V gene is TRBV7-9, the J gene TRBJ2-1, with TRBD2 identical over 11 bases. Germline V CDR1 and CDR2: SEHNR, FQNEAQ (reference sequence). Losses at the gene ends were 5 bases for V and 3 bases for J; bases not matched to a gene: 9. CDR3 length: 17 residues. CDR3 loop: CASSPSRTSGYYNEQFF. CDR3 DNA: TGTGCCAGCAGCCCATCCAGGACTAGCGGGTACTACAATGAGCAGTTCTTC. The complete variable domain, with remaining parts taken from reference TRBV7-9 and TRBJ2-1, reads DTGVSQNPRHKITKRGQNVTFRCDPISEHNRLYWYRQTLGQGPEFLTYFQNEAQLEKSRLLSDRFSAERPKGSFSTLEIQRTEQGDSAMYLCASSPSRTSGYYNEQFFGPGTRLTVL.

The chain is built from TRBV18 and TRBJ2-5; possible D gene TRBD1, 6 bases. V lost 5 bases to trimming and J lost 2 bases, with 9 bases between them. There are 13 residues in the CDR3. CDR1 KGHSH and CDR2 LQKENI come from the germline V gene. CDR3 nucleotide sequence: TGTGCCAGCTCAAGTCAGGGGCAAGAGACCCAGTACTTC. The encoded protein is CASSSQGQETQYF.

The V gene is TRBV9, the J gene TRBJ1-2; D uncertain. V lost 3 bases and J lost 4, with 16 bases in between. Per germline, CDR1 SGDLS and CDR2 YYNGEE. CDR3 size: 15 residues. The CDR3 reads CASSAASSKAYGYTF. The CDR3 coding sequence is TGTGCCAGCAGCGCGGCTTCGAGTAAAGCCTATGGCTACACCTTC.

The chain uses TRBV7-2 and TRBJ1-2; 8 nucleotides align to TRBD1. The CDR3 loop spans 15 amino acids. The germline CDR1 and CDR2 sequences are SGHTA and FQGNSA. With 3 bases clipped from V and 0 bases from J, the junction kept 3 bases outside the gene matches. The CDR3 loop is CASSFDRGANYGYTF. The CDR3 nucleotides are TGTGCCAGCAGCTTTGACAGGGGAGCTAACTATGGCTACACCTTC. The full variable domain, in which reference TRBV7-2 and TRBJ1-2 provide the parts outside the CDR3, is GAGVSQSPSNKVTEKGKDVELRCDPISGHTALYWYRQSLGQGLEFLIYFQGNSAPDKSGLPSDRFSAERTGGSVSTLTIQRTQQEDSAVYLCASSFDRGANYGYTFGSGTRLTVV.

J is TRBJ2-2 and V is TRBV19; 9 bases are a match to TRBD1. The CDR3 contains 14 residues. Per germline, CDR1 LNHDA and CDR2 SQIVND (reference sequence). The trim removed 6 bases at V and 1 base at J, leaving 0 bases unmatched. The CDR3 region has the DNA TGTGCCAGTAGGGACAGGGGGAACACCGGGGAGCTGTTTTTT. Its protein is CASRDRGNTGELFF.

The V and J genes are TRBV30 and TRBJ1-2; no definite D call. This CDR3 region has 13 residues. Germline V gives CDR1 GTSNPN, CDR2 SVGIG (reference sequence). V was clipped by 4 bases and J by 3 bases, with 12 bases between them. CDR3 region: CAWNQGSDYGYTF. Written as DNA, the CDR3 is TGTGCCTGGAATCAAGGGAGCGACTATGGCTACACCTTC.

The rearrangement joins TRBV6-5 to TRBJ1-1; D is possibly TRBD1 (5 bases). The V gene's germline CDR1 is MNHEY and CDR2 SVGAGI. V was cut by 11 bases and J by 0 bases, with 10 bases left in between. The CDR3 has 12 amino acids. CDR3 amino acids: CAAGRVNTEAFF. The CDR3 DNA reads as TGTGCCGCGGGACGGGTGAACACTGAAGCTTTCTTT.

V gene TRBV12-3 or TRBV12-4 combines with J gene TRBJ2-1; D remains ambiguous. Deletions cut 2 bases from V and 7 bases from J, with 6 bases between. This CDR3 is built from 12 residues. In DNA form, the CDR3 reads TGTGCCAGCAGTTTAAGTGGTAATGAGCAGTTCTTC. It yields the protein CASSLSGNEQFF.

This clone has just a few counts. The chain recombines TRBV29-1 with TRBJ1-2, with 8 positions matching TRBD1. V gave up 5 bases and J gave up 4 bases; unmatched junction bases: 6. This CDR3 is 13 amino acids long. Germline CDR1 reads SQVTM; CDR2 reads ANQGSEA. The CDR3 protein is CSVRTGSGYGYTF. CDR3 coding DNA: TGCAGCGTTCGGACAGGGTCTGGCTATGGCTACACCTTC. The full variable domain, rest sourced from reference TRBV29-1 and TRBJ1-2, is SAVISQKPSRDICQRGTSLTIQCQVDSQVTMMFWYRQQPGQSLTLIATANQGSEATYESGFVIDKFPISRPNLTFSTLTVSNMSPEDSSIYLCSVRTGSGYGYTFGSGTRLTVV.

This rearrangement joins TRBV3-1 (or the pseudogene TRBV3-2) to TRBJ1-3; D uncertain. V lost 4 bases and J 4 bases, leaving 20 bases between the germline ends. CDR1 and CDR2 (germline): LGHDT, YNNKEL (reference sequence). This CDR3 comprises 17 residues. The CDR3 protein is CASSLKKGPLWGNTIYF. CDR3 bases: TGTGCCAGCAGCCTAAAGAAAGGCCCTCTGTGGGGAAACACCATATATTTT.

V gene TRBV6-2 or TRBV6-3 combines with J gene TRBJ2-5; D is perhaps TRBD2 (5 bases). The CDR3 extends over 13 amino acids. V was cut by 5 bases and J by 3 bases, with 10 bases left in between. CDR1 is MNHEY, CDR2 SVGEGT, per germline. In DNA, the CDR3 is TGTGCCAGCAGTCTCACAGCGGAAGAGACCCAGTACTTC. Translating it yields CASSLTAEETQYF.